The next 19 T cell receptor beta chains were all read from a single sample in a study of T cell changes during pregnancy in multiple sclerosis. TCRdb keeps only in-frame clones here, not all; method: immunoSEQ multiplex PCR. This sample has approximately 70,000 clones, with roughly 92% found just once. Specimen: peripheral blood, collected in the second trimester of pregnancy. The receptors come from a female donor with multiple sclerosis, enrolled in a pregnancy study.

This clone was found once. This chain uses TRBV28 with TRBJ1-4, with D possibly being TRBD1 (5 bases). The CDR3 consists of 13 residues. With 5 bases removed from V and 13 bases from J, the gap between germline ends came to 17 bases. The germline CDR1 and CDR2 sequences are MDHEN and SYDVKM. Here the CDR3 reads CASSLTQASGLFF. Written as DNA, the CDR3 is TGTGCCAGCAGTCTAACACAGGCATCGGGACTGTTTTTT. The complete variable domain, with remaining parts taken from reference TRBV28 and TRBJ1-4, reads DVKVTQSSRYLVKRTGEKVFLECVQDMDHENMFWYRQDPGLGLRLIYFSYDVKMKEKGDIPEGYSVSREKKERFSLILESASTNQTSMYLCASSLTQASGLFFGSGTQLSVL.

The rearrangement links TRBV5-1 to TRBJ2-2; 9 bases align to TRBD1. This CDR3 has 14 amino acids. V lost 10 bases to trimming and J lost 7 bases; unmatched junction nucleotides: 11. Germline CDR1 and CDR2: SGHRS and YFSETQ. In DNA form, the CDR3 reads TGCGCCGGGCGGGACAGGGTTAACGACGGGGAGCTGTTTTTT. Translated, it gives CAGRDRVNDGELFF.

The chain links TRBV5-8 to TRBJ2-5; 8 bases agree with TRBD2. Germline V gives CDR1 SGHTS, CDR2 YDEGEE. The CDR3 is 16 residues long. The trim removed 4 bases at V and 2 bases at J, leaving 10 bases unmatched. In DNA, the CDR3 is TGTGCCAGCAGCCGAGGACTAGCCCGGGGGCAAGAGACCCAGTACTTC. Encoded protein: CASSRGLARGQETQYF. The full variable domain, rest sourced from reference TRBV5-8 and TRBJ2-5, is EAGVTQSPTHLIKTRGQQATLRCSPISGHTSVYWYQQALGLGLQFLLWYDEGEERNRGNFPPRFSGRQFPNYSSELNVNALELEDSALYLCASSRGLARGQETQYFGPGTRLLVL.

The chain is built from TRBV5-4 and TRBJ2-6; no clear D gene. Per germline, CDR1 SGHNT and CDR2 YYREEE (reference sequence). This CDR3 spans 16 amino acids. Trimming removed 0 bases from V and 3 bases from J, with 10 bases in between. The CDR3 nucleotides are TGTGCCAGCAGCTTGGATCTAGTGCGTGGGGCCAACGTCCTGACTTTC. Translated: CASSLDLVRGANVLTF.

The genes are TRBV9 and TRBJ2-3, with TRBD2 matching 12 bases. This CDR3 is 20 amino acids long. J gave up 4 bases and V 3 bases, and 18 bases lay outside the gene matches. Germline V gives CDR1 SGDLS, CDR2 YYNGEE. The CDR3 bases are TGTGCCAGCAGCGCCAAGGATCTAGCGGGAGGGCCGTCCACACCAGATACGCAGTATTTT. Translated: CASSAKDLAGGPSTPDTQYF. The entire variable domain, with the rest obtained from reference TRBV9 and TRBJ2-3, is as follows: DSGVTQTPKHLITATGQRVTLRCSPRSGDLSVYWYQQSLDQGLQFLIQYYNGEERAKGNILERFSAQQFPDLHSELNLSSLELGDSALYFCASSAKDLAGGPSTPDTQYFGPGTRLTVL.

Remarks on this clone: The sample holds other DNA sequences that translate to the same CDR3. V and J are TRBV4-3 and TRBJ1-4; D gene ambiguous. The CDR3 has 15 residues. Between the trimmed V and J ends, which lost 1 base and 8 bases, there was a span of 14 bases. CDR1 is LGHNA and CDR2 is YSLEER in the germline V gene. The CDR3 loop reads CASSQAGEEGEKLFF. CDR3 coding DNA: TGCGCCAGCAGCCAAGCCGGAGAGGAGGGAGAAAAACTGTTTTTT.

This clone was recorded only once. The chain recombines TRBV6-5 with TRBJ2-7; the match to TRBD1 covers 10 bases. Looked up from germline, CDR1 is MNHEY and CDR2 is SVGAGI. Trimming cost V 0 bases and J 3 bases; bases outside gene matches: 2. The CDR3 extends over 15 amino acids. The CDR3 sequence: CASSYSGTGDYEQYF. The DNA of the CDR3 is TGTGCCAGCAGTTACTCCGGGACAGGGGACTACGAGCAGTACTTC.

This chain links TRBV5-4 with TRBJ1-5; D unclear. This CDR3 comprises 15 residues. Germline V gives CDR1 SGHNT, CDR2 YYREEE (reference sequence). V was cut by 0 bases and J by 0 bases, with 7 bases left in between. The DNA of the CDR3 is TGTGCCAGCAGCTTGGGACGGGATAGCAATCAGCCCCAGCATTTT. Translating it yields CASSLGRDSNQPQHF.

V and J are TRBV10-3 and TRBJ2-7, with 10 bases lining up with TRBD2. This CDR3 has 17 residues. Germline CDR1 ENHRY, CDR2 SYGVKD. Trimming took 7 bases from V and 2 from J; bases not matched to a gene: 14. The CDR3 DNA follows: TGTGCCATCACCGAGGTGGCTAGCGGGAGCCCCGCCTACGAGCAGTACTTC. Encoded protein: CAITEVASGSPAYEQYF.

V gene TRBV7-8 combines with J gene TRBJ1-1, with D possibly TRBD1 on 6 matching bases. The V gene's germline CDR1 is SGHVS and CDR2 FQNEAQ. The CDR3 runs 17 residues. V lost 2 bases to trimming and J lost 1 base, with 17 bases between them. In DNA form, the CDR3 reads TGTGCCAGCAGCTTATTACCCCGACAGGTACCGAACACTGAAGCTTTCTTT. This codes for CASSLLPRQVPNTEAFF. Based on the CDR3 plus reference TRBV7-8 and TRBJ1-1, the full variable domain is GAGVSQSPRYKVAKRGQDVALRCDPISGHVSLFWYQQALGQGPEFLTYFQNEAQLDKSGLPSDRFFAERPEGSVSTLKIQRTQQEDSAVYLCASSLLPRQVPNTEAFFGQGTRLTVV.

The chain recombines TRBV6-5 with TRBJ2-1, with TRBD1 matching 10 bases. The CDR3 is 14 residues long. Germline V gives CDR1 MNHEY, CDR2 SVGAGI. Trimming at V came to 2 bases and at J to 7 bases, leaving 2 bases not matched to a gene. The CDR3 DNA is TGTGCCAGCAGTTACCGGGACAGGGGAAATGAGCAGTTCTTC. Encoded protein: CASSYRDRGNEQFF.

This clone was detected once. Relative to the germline gene, one junction end is altered; a read error may explain this. The CDR3 is CASTLPGINTEAFF. In DNA form, the CDR3 reads TGTGCCAGCACCTTACCGGGAATCAACACTGAAGCTTTCTTT. The chain joins TRBV7-2 to TRBJ1-1, with no clear D. This CDR3 spans 14 amino acids. Germline V gives CDR1 SGHTA, CDR2 FQGNSA.

The V gene is TRBV4-3, the J gene TRBJ2-7; D is uncertain. The length of the CDR3 is 13 residues. Germline CDR1 LGHNA, CDR2 YSLEER. V shed 0 bases and J shed 6 bases, with 9 bases lying between them. CDR3 region: CASSQEVQLEQYF. The CDR3 nucleotides read TGCGCCAGCAGCCAAGAAGTACAGCTCGAGCAGTACTTC.

The CDR3 DNA follows: TGTGCCATCGCCGACAGGGGCACAGATACGCAGTATTTT. Translation: CAIADRGTDTQYF. The chain joins TRBV10-3 to TRBJ2-3; 7 bases are a match to TRBD1. CDR3 length: 13 residues. Germline assignment: CDR1 ENHRY and CDR2 SYGVKD. V was pared by 8 bases and J by 1 base, with 3 bases of the junction left unmatched.

This clone appeared once. V usage is TRBV4-3 and J usage is TRBJ1-3, with 8 bases aligning to TRBD1. This CDR3 is built from 16 residues. V was pared by 4 bases and J by 1 base, with 6 bases of the junction left unmatched. Germline assignment: CDR1 LGHNA and CDR2 YSLEER. The CDR3 DNA reads TGCGCCAGCAGCCTGTTACAGGGGGGGTCTGGAAACACCATATATTTT. This gives the protein CASSLLQGGSGNTIYF.

The V call is TRBV7-2, the J call TRBJ1-2, with 10 bases aligning to TRBD1. The CDR3 loop spans 15 amino acids. Trimming cost V 5 bases and J 8 bases; bases outside gene matches: 11. CDR1 is SGHTA and CDR2 is FQGNSA in the germline V gene. The CDR3 loop reads CASSPPGQGSGGYTF. The CDR3 DNA reads as TGTGCCAGCAGCCCTCCGGGACAGGGGTCGGGCGGCTACACCTTC. Full variable domain (rest looked up from reference TRBV7-2 and TRBJ1-2): GAGVSQSPSNKVTEKGKDVELRCDPISGHTALYWYRQSLGQGLEFLIYFQGNSAPDKSGLPSDRFSAERTGGSVSTLTIQRTQQEDSAVYLCASSPPGQGSGGYTFGSGTRLTVV.

This clone was recorded once. Additional DNA sequences in this sample encode the identical CDR3. The DNA for the CDR3 is TGTGCCAGCAGCGTCAGGGGGCTTGGAAACACCATATATTTT. It yields the protein CASSVRGLGNTIYF. V and J are TRBV9 and TRBJ1-3, with 8 bases fitting TRBD1. V lost 2 bases and J lost 3; bases outside the gene matches: 1. The CDR3 runs to 14 residues. The germline gives CDR1 SGDLS, CDR2 YYNGEE. The whole variable domain, remainder taken from reference TRBV9 and TRBJ1-3, is DSGVTQTPKHLITATGQRVTLRCSPRSGDLSVYWYQQSLDQGLQFLIQYYNGEERAKGNILERFSAQQFPDLHSELNLSSLELGDSALYFCASSVRGLGNTIYFGEGSWLTVV.

The chain links TRBV30 to TRBJ1-5, with D possibly being TRBD1 (5 bases). The germline V and J ends were trimmed by 6 bases and 2 bases, with 8 bases remaining between them. Germline V gene sequence: CDR1 GTSNPN, CDR2 SVGIG (reference sequence). CDR3 length: 12 amino acids. This chain's CDR3 is CACQQGNQPQHF. The DNA for the CDR3 is TGTGCCTGCCAACAGGGCAATCAGCCCCAGCATTTT. Full variable domain (rest looked up from reference TRBV30 and TRBJ1-5): SQTIHQWPATLVQPVGSPLSLECTVEGTSNPNLYWYRQAAGRGLQLLFYSVGIGQISSEVPQNLSASRPQDRQFILSSKKLLLSDSGFYLCACQQGNQPQHFGDGTRLSIL.

The chain carries TRBV6-5 and TRBJ2-1; maybe TRBD2 (6 bases). This CDR3 has 15 residues. CDR1 and CDR2 (germline): MNHEY, SVGAGI. With 6 bases removed from V and 0 bases from J, the gap between germline ends came to 12 bases. The CDR3 region has the DNA TGTGCCAGCAGAAGGGGACTGAGCTCCTACAATGAGCAGTTCTTC. Its protein product is CASRRGLSSYNEQFF.